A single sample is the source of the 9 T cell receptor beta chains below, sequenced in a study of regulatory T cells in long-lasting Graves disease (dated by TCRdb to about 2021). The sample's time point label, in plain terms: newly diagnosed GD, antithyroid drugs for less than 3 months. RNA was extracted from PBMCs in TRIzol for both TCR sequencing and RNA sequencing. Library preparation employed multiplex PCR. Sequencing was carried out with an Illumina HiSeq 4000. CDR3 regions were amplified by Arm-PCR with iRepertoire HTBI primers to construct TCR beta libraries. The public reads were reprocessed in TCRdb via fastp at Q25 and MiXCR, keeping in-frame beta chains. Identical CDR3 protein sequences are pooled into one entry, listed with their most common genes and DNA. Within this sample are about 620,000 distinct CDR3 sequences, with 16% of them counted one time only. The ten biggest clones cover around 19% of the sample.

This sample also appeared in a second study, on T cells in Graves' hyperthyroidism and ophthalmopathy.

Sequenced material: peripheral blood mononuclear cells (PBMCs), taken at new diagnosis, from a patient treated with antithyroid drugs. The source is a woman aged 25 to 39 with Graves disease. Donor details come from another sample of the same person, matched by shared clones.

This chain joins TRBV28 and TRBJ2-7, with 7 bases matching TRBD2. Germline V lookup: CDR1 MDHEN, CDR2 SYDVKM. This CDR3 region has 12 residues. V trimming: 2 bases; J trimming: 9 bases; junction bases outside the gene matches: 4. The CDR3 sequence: CASSLVTGGQYF. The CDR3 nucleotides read TGTGCCAGCAGTTTAGTTACGGGAGGGCAGTACTTC.

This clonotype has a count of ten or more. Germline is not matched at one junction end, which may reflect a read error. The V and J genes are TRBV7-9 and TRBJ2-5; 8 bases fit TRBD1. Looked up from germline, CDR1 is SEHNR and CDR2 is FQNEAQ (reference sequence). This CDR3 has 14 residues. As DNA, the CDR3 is TGCGCCAGCAGCCTGACAGGGGCCCAAGAGACCCAGTACTTC. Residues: CASSLTGAQETQYF.

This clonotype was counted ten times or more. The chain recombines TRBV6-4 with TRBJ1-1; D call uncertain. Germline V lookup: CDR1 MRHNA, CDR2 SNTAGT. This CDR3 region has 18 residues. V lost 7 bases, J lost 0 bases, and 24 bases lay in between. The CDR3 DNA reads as TGTGCCAGCACCCGCCGTCGTCGACCGGACGGGATGAACACTGAAGCTTTCTTT. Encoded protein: CASTRRRRPDGMNTEAFF.

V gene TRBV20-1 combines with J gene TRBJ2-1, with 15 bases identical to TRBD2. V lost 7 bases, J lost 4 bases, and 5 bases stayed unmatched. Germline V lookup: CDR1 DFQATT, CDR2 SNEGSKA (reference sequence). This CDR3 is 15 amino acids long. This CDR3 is CSGKGTSGRYNEQFF. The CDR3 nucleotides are TGCAGTGGGAAGGGGACTAGCGGGAGGTACAATGAGCAGTTCTTC.

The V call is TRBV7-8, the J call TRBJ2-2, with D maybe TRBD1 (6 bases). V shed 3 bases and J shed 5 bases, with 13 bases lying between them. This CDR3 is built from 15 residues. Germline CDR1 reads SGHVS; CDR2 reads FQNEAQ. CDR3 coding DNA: TGTGCCAGCAGCTTGTTTGCAGGGGTAACCGGGGAGCTGTTTTTT. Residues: CASSLFAGVTGELFF.

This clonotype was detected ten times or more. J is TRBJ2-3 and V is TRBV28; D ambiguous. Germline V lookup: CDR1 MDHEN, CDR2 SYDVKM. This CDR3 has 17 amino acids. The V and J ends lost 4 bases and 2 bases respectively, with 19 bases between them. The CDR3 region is CASSSLPQRPVTDTQYF. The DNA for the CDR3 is TGTGCCAGCAGTTCCCTGCCACAGAGACCAGTCACAGATACGCAGTATTTT. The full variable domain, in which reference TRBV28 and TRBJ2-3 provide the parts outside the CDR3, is DVKVTQSSRYLVKRTGEKVFLECVQDMDHENMFWYRQDPGLGLRLIYFSYDVKMKEKGDIPEGYSVSREKKERFSLILESASTNQTSMYLCASSSLPQRPVTDTQYFGPGTRLTVL.

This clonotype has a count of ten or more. The CDR3 sequence is CASIVGRWGNTGELFF. The CDR3 DNA reads TGTGCCAGCATTGTGGGTCGCTGGGGGAACACCGGGGAGCTGTTTTTT. This chain links TRBV28 with TRBJ2-2; D remains ambiguous. Deletions cut 7 bases from V and 1 base from J, with 16 bases between. Looked up from germline, CDR1 is MDHEN and CDR2 is SYDVKM. CDR3 size: 16 residues.

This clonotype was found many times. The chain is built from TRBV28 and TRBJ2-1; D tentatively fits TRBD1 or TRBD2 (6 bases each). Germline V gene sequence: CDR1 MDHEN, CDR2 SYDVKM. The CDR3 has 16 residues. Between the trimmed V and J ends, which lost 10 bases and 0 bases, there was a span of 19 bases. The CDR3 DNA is TGTGCCACAGCGTCAGTAGGGGGGAGCTCCTACAATGAGCAGTTCTTC. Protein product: CATASVGGSSYNEQFF.

The CDR3 nucleotides read TGTGCCAGTACCGAAGGGGCGGGCAAAAACATTCAGTACTTC. This sequence encodes CASTEGAGKNIQYF. This sequence joins TRBV19 and TRBJ2-4, with D perhaps being TRBD1 or TRBD2 (5 bases each). The CDR3 spans 14 residues. V was shortened by 7 bases and J by 3 bases, with 13 bases between the two germline ends. Germline CDR1 reads LNHDA; CDR2 reads SQIVND (reference sequence). Drawing the rest from reference TRBV19 and TRBJ2-4, the complete variable domain is DGGITQSPKYLFRKEGQNVTLSCEQNLNHDAMYWYRQDPGQGLRLIYYSQIVNDFQKGDIAEGYSVSREKKESFPLTVTSAQKNPTAFYLCASTEGAGKNIQYFGAGTRLSVL.